Following are 10 T cell receptor beta chains from one sample sequenced in a study of cytomegalovirus exposure and HLA in healthy donors listed by TCRdb under 2017. The library was produced with the immunoSEQ multiplex PCR assay. A mixture of 60 forward primers for TCR Vbeta segments and 13 reverse primers for TCR Jbeta segments was used in the multiplex PCR. This immuneACCESS table, as held by TCRdb, lists in-frame sequences with V and J called but not all clones. Of the missing ones, under half trace to an unresolved V gene in checked studies; the others have no known cause. Across this sample there are about 190,000 clones, with 79% seen only once. Jointly, the top ten make up approximately 1.4% of the sample. The sample comprised PBMCs. These TCRs come from a woman in her forties or fifties in good health and CMV-seronegative.

The table lists this clone with a count of one. The rearrangement uses TRBV28 and TRBJ2-7; 7 positions match TRBD2. Germline CDR1 and CDR2: MDHEN and SYDVKM. Germline trimming cut 6 bases from V and 3 bases from J; bases unmatched to any gene: 11. CDR3 length equals 15 residues. DNA for the CDR3: TGTGCCAGCAGGGAGGGGAGGGGTGCCTTCTACGAGCAGTACTTC. Its translation: CASREGRGAFYEQYF.

The chain carries TRBV5-1 and TRBJ2-7, with D possibly matching TRBD1 (6 bases). Per germline, CDR1 SGHRS and CDR2 YFSETQ. V was clipped by 2 bases and J by 0 bases, with 9 bases between them. The CDR3 is made up of 14 amino acids. The CDR3 sequence is CASSFTGNSYEQYF. The CDR3 DNA reads as TGCGCCAGCAGCTTCACAGGGAACTCCTACGAGCAGTACTTC.

This sequence joins TRBV11-2 and TRBJ2-1; no clear D. V was shortened by 4 bases and J by 7 bases, with 8 bases between the two germline ends. The CDR3 spans 12 residues. Germline CDR1 reads SGHAT; CDR2 reads FQNNGV. CDR3 coding DNA: TGTGCCAGCAGCTCCCCCCTTAATGAGCAGTTCTTC. Amino acids: CASSSPLNEQFF. The variable domain in full, with the rest retrieved from reference TRBV11-2 and TRBJ2-1, is EAGVAQSPRYKIIEKRQSVAFWCNPISGHATLYWYQQILGQGPKLLIQFQNNGVVDDSQLPKDRFSAERLKGVDSTLKIQPAKLEDSAVYLCASSSPLNEQFFGPGTRLTVL.

The V call is TRBV27, the J call TRBJ2-1; D remains unclear. V was pared by 2 bases and J by 10 bases, with 12 bases between. There are 13 residues in the CDR3. Germline values: CDR1 MNHEY, CDR2 SMNVEV (reference sequence). CDR3 in amino acids: CASSLPYTQEQFF. CDR3 coding DNA: TGTGCCAGCAGTTTACCGTACACCCAGGAGCAGTTCTTC.

The CDR3 protein is CASSDWFGENEQFF. The CDR3 DNA reads as TGTGCCAGCAGTGACTGGTTTGGGGAGAATGAGCAGTTCTTC. The J gene is TRBJ2-1, the V gene TRBV2, with D possibly being TRBD2 (5 bases). The CDR3 runs to 14 residues. The ends were cut back, 3 bases at V and 7 bases at J, with 13 bases in the middle. Germline V lookup: CDR1 SNHLY, CDR2 FYNNEI. The variable domain in full, completed from reference TRBV2 and TRBJ2-1, reads EPEVTQTPSHQVTQMGQEVILRCVPISNHLYFYWYRQILGQKVEFLVSFYNNEISEKSEIFDDQFSVERPDGSNFTLKIRSTKLEDSAMYFCASSDWFGENEQFFGPGTRLTVL.

This clone was recorded only once. The CDR3 sequence is CASRRTSGIYNEQFF. CDR3 nucleotides: TGTGCCAGCAGACGGACTAGCGGGATCTACAATGAGCAGTTCTTC. This chain joins TRBV6-5 and TRBJ2-1; 12 bases map to TRBD2. This CDR3 has 15 residues. V lost 6 bases, J lost 3 bases, and 3 bases stayed unmatched. Germline V gives CDR1 MNHEY, CDR2 SVGAGI.

In the case of this clone: One end of the junction is discordant with germline, which a read error may explain. V and J are TRBV7-9 and TRBJ1-3; D not certain. This CDR3 comprises 16 residues. Germline V lookup: CDR1 SEHNR, CDR2 FQNEAQ (reference sequence). CDR3 in amino acids: CSSSSRGWNSGNTIYF. The CDR3 DNA is TGTTCCAGCAGCTCCCGGGGATGGAACTCTGGAAACACCATATATTTT.

V gene TRBV5-1 combines with J gene TRBJ2-1; TRBD2 agrees at 14 bases. CDR1 and CDR2 from the germline V gene are SGHRS and YFSETQ. V lost 1 base, J lost 9 bases, and 3 bases stayed unmatched. The CDR3 totals 15 residues. The CDR3 DNA reads TGCGCCAGCAGCTTGCGACTAGCGGGAGGGAGTGAGCAGTTCTTC. Protein: CASSLRLAGGSEQFF. Using reference TRBV5-1 and TRBJ2-1 for the parts outside the CDR3, the full variable domain is KAGVTQTPRYLIKTRGQQVTLSCSPISGHRSVSWYQQTPGQGLQFLFEYFSETQRNKGNFPGRFSGRQFSNSRSEMNVSTLELGDSALYLCASSLRLAGGSEQFFGPGTRLTVL.

V usage is TRBV6-6 and J usage is TRBJ1-5; unclear D gene. V was shortened by 0 bases and J by 0 bases, with 9 bases between the two germline ends. The CDR3 is 16 residues long. Germline V CDR1 and CDR2: MNHNY, SVGAGI (reference sequence). CDR3 protein: CASSYSVGDSNQPQHF. The CDR3, as DNA: TGTGCCAGCAGTTACTCGGTCGGTGATAGCAATCAGCCCCAGCATTTT.

The V and J genes are TRBV2 and TRBJ1-2, with D possibly matching TRBD1 (5 bases). CDR3 length equals 17 residues. Trimming took off 6 bases at V and 0 bases at J, with 20 bases between the two ends. Germline loops: CDR1 SNHLY, CDR2 FYNNEI. The CDR3 DNA is TGTGCCAGCAGGAGATCTGGGACCCGGGGGACTAACTATGGCTACACCTTC. Translated: CASRRSGTRGTNYGYTF. Supplemented by reference TRBV2 and TRBJ1-2, the full variable domain reads EPEVTQTPSHQVTQMGQEVILRCVPISNHLYFYWYRQILGQKVEFLVSFYNNEISEKSEIFDDQFSVERPDGSNFTLKIRSTKLEDSAMYFCASRRSGTRGTNYGYTFGSGTRLTVV.